This entry concerns a single TCR beta chain. No antigen is known for it. This sample was included in a study of radiotherapy plus CTLA-4 blockade in lung cancer. About the research overall: Disease control was present in 30% to 40% of patients, and objective responses in 18%. Findings and limits, study-wide: Response was reportedly best predicted by early blood T cell clone dynamics, with interferon-beta. Expansion in blood of tumor-derived TCR clones was seen after radiotherapy plus ipilimumab.

Data came from immunoSEQ multiplex PCR; TCRdb stores just in-frame clones and leaves some out. Of about 38,000 clones in the sample, 60% to 75% are singletons; the top ten hold less than 9%. CDR3 length equals 17 residues. Germline V CDR1 and CDR2: MNHEY, SMNVEV (reference sequence). V lost 2 bases and J lost 4, with 18 bases in between. CTLA-4 blockade using ipilimumab, together with focal radiation, was received by patients with chemo-refractory metastatic non-small-cell lung cancer. The rearrangement links TRBV27 to TRBJ1-3; the D gene is possibly TRBD1 (6 bases). The receptor's source is a human donor with non-small cell lung cancer who had stable disease on radiotherapy plus ipilimumab. The sample here was peripheral blood, taken from a patient treated with radiotherapy plus ipilimumab. The CDR3 nucleotides read TGTGCCAGCAGTTTACAACCCATGGGGGCAGGGGGAAACACCATATATTTT. Its protein is CASSLQPMGAGGNTIYF.